Listed below are T cell receptor beta chains from one sample, sequenced in a study of cytomegalovirus exposure and HLA in healthy donors. The table came from immunoSEQ multiplex PCR; TCRdb's copy has only in-frame clones and leaves some out. The sample includes some 220,000 clones, 70% to 85% of them seen just once. The sequenced material came from PBMCs. Every receptor here comes from a woman in her 40s in good health and CMV-seronegative. The conserved cysteine and the conserved F or W are not part of the CDR3 here.

J gene | V gene | CDR3 protein
TRBJ2-1 | TRBV4-2 | ASSAEGADEQF
TRBJ1-6 | TRBV28 | ASRPGQGAWGTLH
TRBJ1-2 | TRBV9 | ASSASRDSHGYT
TRBJ1-5 | TRBV5-5 | ASSYWVRGRKNQPQH
TRBJ2-5 | TRBV4-2 | ASSPTSGGGWETQY
TRBJ2-6 | TRBV28 | ASSVAGRAGANVLT
TRBJ2-1 | TRBV5-1 | ASSLGLAGGMYEQF
TRBJ2-7 | TRBV6-1 | ASSGTGGLGEQY
TRBJ1-2 | TRBV7-9 | ASSSADRGYGYT
TRBJ2-3 | TRBV4-3 | ASSHLPSGLTDTQY
TRBJ2-5 | TRBV5-1 | ASSLFTGASETQY
TRBJ1-1 | TRBV13 | ASSRMTGPEAF
TRBJ2-2 | TRBV29-1 | SGGPGDDTGELF
TRBJ1-1 | TRBV6-1 | ASSEAPAVKAF
TRBJ2-3 | TRBV4-2 | ASSQVRGSGEGTDTQY
TRBJ2-7 | TRBV21-1 | ATGFPDGTGGQKSSYEQY
TRBJ1-3 | TRBV4-1 | ASSQEGGRGWGSGNTIY
TRBJ2-7 | TRBV27 | ASSYGNRLTYEQY
TRBJ1-6 | TRBV21-1 | ASSTETQGRTDSPLH
TRBJ2-5 | TRBV30 | AWSGGGGQETQY
TRBJ2-2 | TRBV5-1 | ASSLQPGHTGELF
TRBJ1-2 | TRBV5-1 | ASSNRDNSYGYT
TRBJ1-3 | TRBV6-1 | ASSEDRIGNTIY
TRBJ1-1 | TRBV2 | ASSAVPGQMNTEAF
TRBJ2-7 | TRBV15 | ATSRDLSSGGAAQY
TRBJ1-2 | TRBV7-3 | ASSNDRNYGYT
TRBJ1-4 | TRBV18 | ASSSKLPGQGEEKLF
TRBJ2-1 | TRBV7-3 | ASSYTGATSNEQF
TRBJ2-3 | TRBV27 | ASRTRELRTDTQY